These 3 T cell receptor beta chains were sequenced from one sample in a study of OX40 agonist ivuxolimab in advanced cancers. Using immunoSEQ multiplex PCR, the repertoire was profiled, and TCRdb retains in-frame clones only, with some absent. The sample lists about 62,000 clones, approximately 80% occurring once. The specimen was CD4+ or CD8+ T cells sorted from blood, collected in a trial of the OX40 agonist ivuxolimab. These receptor sequences come from an adult with an advanced solid tumor such as melanoma, head and neck, liver or kidney cancer.

The gene calls are TRBV5-1 and TRBJ2-5, with 11 bases identical to TRBD2. The germline V gene has CDR1 SGHRS and CDR2 YFSETQ. V lost 4 bases to trimming and J lost 1 base; unmatched junction nucleotides: 6. The CDR3 loop spans 16 amino acids. The CDR3: CASSLLTSGTQETQYF. CDR3 nucleotide sequence: TGCGCCAGCAGCCTGCTGACTAGCGGGACCCAAGAGACCCAGTACTTC.

The J gene is TRBJ1-1, the V gene TRBV5-1, with a possible D match to TRBD1 (5 bases). This CDR3 is 15 amino acids long. V dropped 7 bases and J dropped 1 base, with 17 bases sitting between them. CDR1 is SGHRS, CDR2 YFSETQ, per germline. The CDR3 sequence: CASGGSANSNTEAFF. Here the CDR3 DNA reads TGCGCCAGCGGGGGATCGGCGAATTCGAACACTGAAGCTTTCTTT.

This chain uses TRBV14 with TRBJ2-7, with 7 bases matching TRBD2. Germline CDR1 and CDR2: SGHDN and FVKESK. V dropped 4 bases and J dropped 3; count of bases not matched to a gene: 12. The CDR3 runs to 16 residues. Written as DNA, the CDR3 is TGTGCCAGCAGCCTAACCGCGGGTCTAGCGGTCTACGAGCAGTACTTC. This sequence encodes CASSLTAGLAVYEQYF.